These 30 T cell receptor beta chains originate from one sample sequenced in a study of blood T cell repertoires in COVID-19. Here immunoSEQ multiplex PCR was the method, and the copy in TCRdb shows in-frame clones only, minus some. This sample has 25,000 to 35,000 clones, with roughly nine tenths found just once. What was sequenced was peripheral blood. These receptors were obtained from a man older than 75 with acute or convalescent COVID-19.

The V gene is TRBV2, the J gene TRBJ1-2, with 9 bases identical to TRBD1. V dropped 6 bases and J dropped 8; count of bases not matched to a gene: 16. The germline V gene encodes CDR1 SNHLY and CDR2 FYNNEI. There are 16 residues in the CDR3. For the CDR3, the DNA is TGTGCCAGCAGCGAGCCGGACAGGGGCATTTTAGAAGGCTACACCTTC. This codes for CASSEPDRGILEGYTF.

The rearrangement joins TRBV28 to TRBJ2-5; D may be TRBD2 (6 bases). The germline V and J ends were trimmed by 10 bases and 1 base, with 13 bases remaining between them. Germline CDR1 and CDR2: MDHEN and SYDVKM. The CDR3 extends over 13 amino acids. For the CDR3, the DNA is TGTGCCACTGGAGGACTATCCCAAGAGACCCAGTACTTC. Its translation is CATGGLSQETQYF.

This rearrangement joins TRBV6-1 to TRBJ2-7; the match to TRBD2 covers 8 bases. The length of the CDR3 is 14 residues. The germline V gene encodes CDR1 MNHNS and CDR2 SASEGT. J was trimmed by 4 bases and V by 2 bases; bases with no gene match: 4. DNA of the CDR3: TGTGCCAGCAGTGAATACTCTAGCGGGTACGAGCAGTACTTC. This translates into CASSEYSSGYEQYF.

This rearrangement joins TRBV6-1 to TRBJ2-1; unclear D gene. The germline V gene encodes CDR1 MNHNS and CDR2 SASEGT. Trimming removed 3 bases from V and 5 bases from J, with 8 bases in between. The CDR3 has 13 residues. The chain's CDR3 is CASSESLNNEQFF. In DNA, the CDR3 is TGTGCCAGCAGTGAGAGCCTGAACAATGAGCAGTTCTTC.

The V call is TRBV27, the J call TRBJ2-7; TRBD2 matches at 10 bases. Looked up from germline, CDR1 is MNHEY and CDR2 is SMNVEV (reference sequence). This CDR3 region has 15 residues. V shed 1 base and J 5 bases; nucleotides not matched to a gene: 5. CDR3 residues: CASSLFLAGGHEQYF. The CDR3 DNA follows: TGTGCCAGCAGTTTATTCTTAGCGGGAGGTCACGAGCAGTACTTC.

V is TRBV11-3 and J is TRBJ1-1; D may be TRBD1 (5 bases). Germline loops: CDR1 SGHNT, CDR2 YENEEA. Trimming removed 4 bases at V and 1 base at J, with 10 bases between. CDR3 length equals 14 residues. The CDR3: CASSYQQENTEAFF. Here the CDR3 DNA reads TGTGCCAGCAGCTACCAACAGGAGAACACTGAAGCTTTCTTT.

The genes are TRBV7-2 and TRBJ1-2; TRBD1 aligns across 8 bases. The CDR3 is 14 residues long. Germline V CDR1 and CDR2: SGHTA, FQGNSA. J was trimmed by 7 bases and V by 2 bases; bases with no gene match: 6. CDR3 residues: CASSLLPGGSGYTF. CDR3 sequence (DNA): TGTGCCAGCAGCTTACTGCCAGGGGGCTCTGGCTACACCTTC.

In DNA form, the CDR3 reads TGTGCCAGCAGTGAAGACAGGGACAATGAGCAGTTCTTC. Its translation: CASSEDRDNEQFF. V gene TRBV6-1 combines with J gene TRBJ2-1; D perhaps matches TRBD1 (6 bases). Germline V gives CDR1 MNHNS, CDR2 SASEGT. The CDR3 extends over 13 amino acids. V lost 1 base, J lost 5 bases, and 6 bases lay in between.

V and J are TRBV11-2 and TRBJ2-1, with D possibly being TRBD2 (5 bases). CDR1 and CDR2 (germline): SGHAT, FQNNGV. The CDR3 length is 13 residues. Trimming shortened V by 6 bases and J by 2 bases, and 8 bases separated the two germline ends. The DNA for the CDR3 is TGTGCCAGCAGAGGAGGTACCTACAATGAGCAGTTCTTC. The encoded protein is CASRGGTYNEQFF.

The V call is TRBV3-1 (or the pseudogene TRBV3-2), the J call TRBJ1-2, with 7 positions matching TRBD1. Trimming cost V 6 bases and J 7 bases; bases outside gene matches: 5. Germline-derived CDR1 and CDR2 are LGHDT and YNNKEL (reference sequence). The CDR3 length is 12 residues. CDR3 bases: TGTGCCAGCAGTGCGAACAGGGGTGGCTACACCTTC. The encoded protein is CASSANRGGYTF.

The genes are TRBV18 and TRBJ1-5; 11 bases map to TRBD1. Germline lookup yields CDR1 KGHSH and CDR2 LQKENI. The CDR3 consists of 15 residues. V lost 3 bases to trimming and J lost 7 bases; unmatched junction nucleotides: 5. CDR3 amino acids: CASSPQGQGVQPQHF. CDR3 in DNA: TGTGCCAGCTCACCCCAGGGACAGGGGGTACAGCCCCAGCATTTT.

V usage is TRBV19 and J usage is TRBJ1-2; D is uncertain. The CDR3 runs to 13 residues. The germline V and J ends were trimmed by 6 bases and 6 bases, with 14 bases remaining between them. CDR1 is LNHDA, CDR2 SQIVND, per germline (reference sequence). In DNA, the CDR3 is TGTGCCAGTAGGACTAGAGGGCAGGATGGCTACACCTTC. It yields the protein CASRTRGQDGYTF.

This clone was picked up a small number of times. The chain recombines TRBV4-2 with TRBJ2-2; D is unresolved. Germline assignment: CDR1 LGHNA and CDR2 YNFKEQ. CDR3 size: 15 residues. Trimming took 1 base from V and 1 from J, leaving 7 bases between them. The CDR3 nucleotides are TGTGCCAGCAGCCAAGCACAGCTGAACACCGGGGAGCTGTTTTTT. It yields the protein CASSQAQLNTGELFF.

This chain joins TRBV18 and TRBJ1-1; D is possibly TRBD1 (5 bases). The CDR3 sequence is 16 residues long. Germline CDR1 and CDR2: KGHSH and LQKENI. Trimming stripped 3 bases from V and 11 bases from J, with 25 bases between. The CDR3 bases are TGTGCCAGCTCACCCCAAAATCCGGGTCCCCGGAGGGGTGCTTTCTTT. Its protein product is CASSPQNPGPRRGAFF.

The CDR3 sequence: CASSIVAGDREQYF. The CDR3 DNA reads TGTGCCAGTAGTATCGTTGCAGGGGACCGCGAGCAGTACTTC. The chain joins TRBV19 to TRBJ2-7; perhaps TRBD1 as D (6 bases). The germline gives CDR1 LNHDA, CDR2 SQIVND (reference sequence). This CDR3 has 14 residues. V lost 3 bases, J lost 6 bases, and 15 bases lay in between.

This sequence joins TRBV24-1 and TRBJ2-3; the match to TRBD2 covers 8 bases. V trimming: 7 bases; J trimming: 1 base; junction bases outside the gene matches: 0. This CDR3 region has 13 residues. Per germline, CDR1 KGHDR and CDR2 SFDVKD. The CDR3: CATRTSGTDTQYF. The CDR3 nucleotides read TGTGCCACCAGGACTAGCGGCACAGATACGCAGTATTTT.

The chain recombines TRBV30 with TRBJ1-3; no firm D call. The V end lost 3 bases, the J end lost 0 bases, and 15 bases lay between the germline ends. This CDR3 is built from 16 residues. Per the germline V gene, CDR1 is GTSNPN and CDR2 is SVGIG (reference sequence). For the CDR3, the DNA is TGTGCCTGGAGGCCTAGAGGCCGGTCCTCTGGAAACACCATATATTTT. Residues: CAWRPRGRSSGNTIYF.

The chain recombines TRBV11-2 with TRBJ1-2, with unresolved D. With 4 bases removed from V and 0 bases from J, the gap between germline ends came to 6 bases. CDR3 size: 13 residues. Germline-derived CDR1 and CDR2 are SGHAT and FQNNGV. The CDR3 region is CASSSGSNYGYTF. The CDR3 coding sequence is TGTGCCAGCAGCTCCGGGTCTAACTATGGCTACACCTTC.

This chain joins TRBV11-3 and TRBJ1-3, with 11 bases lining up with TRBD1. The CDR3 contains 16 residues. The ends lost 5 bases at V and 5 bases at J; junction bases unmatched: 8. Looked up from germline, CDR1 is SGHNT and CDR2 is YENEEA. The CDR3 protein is CASSAGTGGLRNTIYF. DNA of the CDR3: TGTGCCAGCAGCGCCGGGACAGGGGGTCTAAGAAACACCATATATTTT. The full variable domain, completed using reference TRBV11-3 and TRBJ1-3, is EAGVVQSPRYKIIEKKQPVAFWCNPISGHNTLYWYLQNLGQGPELLIRYENEEAVDDSQLPKDRFSAERLKGVDSTLKIQPAELGDSAVYLCASSAGTGGLRNTIYFGEGSWLTVV.

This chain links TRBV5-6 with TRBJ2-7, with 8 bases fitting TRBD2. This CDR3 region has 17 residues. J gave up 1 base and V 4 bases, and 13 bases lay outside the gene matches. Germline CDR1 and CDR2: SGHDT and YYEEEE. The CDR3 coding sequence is TGTGCCAGCAGCCAATACGGACTAGCCGAAACTTCCTACGAGCAGTACTTC. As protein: CASSQYGLAETSYEQYF.

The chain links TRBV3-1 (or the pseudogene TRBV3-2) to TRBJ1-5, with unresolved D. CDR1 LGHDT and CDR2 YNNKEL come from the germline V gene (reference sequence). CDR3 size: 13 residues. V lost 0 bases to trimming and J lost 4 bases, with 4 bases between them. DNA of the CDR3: TGTGCCAGCAGCCAAGATCGTAATCAGCCCCAGCATTTT. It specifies CASSQDRNQPQHF.

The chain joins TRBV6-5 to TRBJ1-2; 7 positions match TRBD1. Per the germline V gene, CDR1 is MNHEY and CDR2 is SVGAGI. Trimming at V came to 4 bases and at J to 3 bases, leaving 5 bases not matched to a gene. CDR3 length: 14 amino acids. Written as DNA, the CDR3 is TGTGCCAGCAGTTCCAGGGACAGCCACTATGGCTACACCTTC. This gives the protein CASSSRDSHYGYTF.

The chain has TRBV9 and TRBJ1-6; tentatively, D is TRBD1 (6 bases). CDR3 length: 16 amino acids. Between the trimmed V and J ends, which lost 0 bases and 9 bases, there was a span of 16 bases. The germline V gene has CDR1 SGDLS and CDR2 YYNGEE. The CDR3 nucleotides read TGTGCCAGCAGCGTAGGGCTCGGGGGGCAAAGTTCACCCCTCCACTTT. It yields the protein CASSVGLGGQSSPLHF. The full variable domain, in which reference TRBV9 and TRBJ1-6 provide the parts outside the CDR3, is DSGVTQTPKHLITATGQRVTLRCSPRSGDLSVYWYQQSLDQGLQFLIQYYNGEERAKGNILERFSAQQFPDLHSELNLSSLELGDSALYFCASSVGLGGQSSPLHFGNGTRLTVT.

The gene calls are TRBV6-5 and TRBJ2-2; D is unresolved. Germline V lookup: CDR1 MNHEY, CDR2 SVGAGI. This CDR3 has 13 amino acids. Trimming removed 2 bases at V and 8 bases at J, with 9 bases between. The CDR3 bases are TGTGCCAGCAGTTACGGTCTTACTGGGGAGCTGTTTTTT. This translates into CASSYGLTGELFF.

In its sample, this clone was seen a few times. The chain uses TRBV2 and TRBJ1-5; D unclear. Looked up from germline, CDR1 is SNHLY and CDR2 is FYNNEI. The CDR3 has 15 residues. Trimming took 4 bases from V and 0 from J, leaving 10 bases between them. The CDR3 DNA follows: TGTGCCAGCAGTGGTTTAGGAGATAGCAATCAGCCCCAGCATTTT. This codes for CASSGLGDSNQPQHF.

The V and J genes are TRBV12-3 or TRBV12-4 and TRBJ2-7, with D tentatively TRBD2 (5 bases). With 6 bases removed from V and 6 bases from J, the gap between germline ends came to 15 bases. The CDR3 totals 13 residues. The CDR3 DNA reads TGTGCCAGCAGGGGGAGCCCCAGGCGCGAGCAGTACTTC. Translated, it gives CASRGSPRREQYF.

CDR3 DNA sequence: TGTGCCAGCAGTCACCCCTCTTTGAGTACCGGGGAGCTGTTTTTT. Translated, it gives CASSHPSLSTGELFF. This chain joins TRBV7-9 and TRBJ2-2; D is unclear. V dropped 6 bases and J dropped 5 bases, with 16 bases sitting between them. Germline-derived CDR1 and CDR2 are SEHNR and FQNEAQ (reference sequence). CDR3 length equals 15 residues.

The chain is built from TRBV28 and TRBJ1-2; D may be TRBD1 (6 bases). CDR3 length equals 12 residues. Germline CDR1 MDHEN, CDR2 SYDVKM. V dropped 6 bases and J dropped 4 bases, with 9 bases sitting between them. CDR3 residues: CASRTGSYGYTF. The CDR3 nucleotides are TGTGCCAGCAGGACAGGCTCCTATGGCTACACCTTC.

The CDR3 DNA reads TGTGCCAGCAGCTTCGAAGGGACTTATTCCTTTGGGAATCAGCCCCAGCATTTT. Its translation: CASSFEGTYSFGNQPQHF. V usage is TRBV5-8 and J usage is TRBJ1-5, with D possibly TRBD1 on 5 matching bases. Per germline, CDR1 SGHTS and CDR2 YDEGEE. The V end was cut by 2 bases, the J end by 4 bases, with 22 bases between. There are 18 residues in the CDR3.

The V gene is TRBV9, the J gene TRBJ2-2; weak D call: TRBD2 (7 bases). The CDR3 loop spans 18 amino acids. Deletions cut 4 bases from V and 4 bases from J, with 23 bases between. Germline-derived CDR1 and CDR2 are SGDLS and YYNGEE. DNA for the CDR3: TGTGCCAGCAGCCATACAGGGAGCGGGGCTCGAGGCACCGGGGAGCTGTTTTTT. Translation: CASSHTGSGARGTGELFF.